This T cell receptor beta chain was captured in a study of blood T cell repertoires in COVID-19. In the study overall: Both acute and convalescent COVID-19 samples were obtained from the United States, Italy and Spain. Sources were T cells, B-cell-depleted T cells, or PBMCs; the material itself was cDNA or gDNA.

In the original processing: The assay estimated nucleated cells by amplifying reference gene primers. Libraries were prepared by immunoSEQ multiplex PCR; TCRdb keeps only in-frame clonotypes and omits some of them. V and J calls and clone size are those listed in that table; D and trimming were worked out from the DNA. Of a few hundred thousand clones listed, 88% were seen once; the top ten hold approximately 1.2%. The CDR3 contains 18 residues. Study members were between roughly 18 and 89 years old and lived in 24 US regions. This sequence joins TRBV21-1 and TRBJ2-5; no DNA check was done on the table's D call, TRBD1. TRBV21-1 is described as a pseudogene. The material sequenced was PBMCs or T cells enriched from blood (not recorded which). This receptor was taken from a woman younger than 30 who had recovered from COVID-19. The CDR3 region has the DNA TGTGCCAGCAGCAAGGACAGACCTCCCCCTCCCGTTGAAGAGACCCAGTACTTC. Its protein is CASSKDRPPPPVEETQYF.